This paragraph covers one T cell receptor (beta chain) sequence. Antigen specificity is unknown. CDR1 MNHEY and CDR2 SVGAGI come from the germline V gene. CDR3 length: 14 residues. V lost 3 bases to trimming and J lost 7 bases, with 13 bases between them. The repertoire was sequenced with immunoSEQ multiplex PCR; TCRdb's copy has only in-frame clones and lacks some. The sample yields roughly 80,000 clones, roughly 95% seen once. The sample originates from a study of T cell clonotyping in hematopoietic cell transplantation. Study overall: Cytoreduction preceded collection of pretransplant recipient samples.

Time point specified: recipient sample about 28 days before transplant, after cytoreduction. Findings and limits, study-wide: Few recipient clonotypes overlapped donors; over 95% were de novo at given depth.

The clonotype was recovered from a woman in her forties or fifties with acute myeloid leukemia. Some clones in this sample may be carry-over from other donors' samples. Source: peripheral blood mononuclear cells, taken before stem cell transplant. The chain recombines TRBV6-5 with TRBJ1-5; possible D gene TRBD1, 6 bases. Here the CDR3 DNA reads TGTGCCAGCAGTTATTCGAGGGGGGGGCAGCCCCAGCATTTT. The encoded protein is CASSYSRGGQPQHF.